The next 5 T cell receptor beta chains were all read from a single sample in a study of type 1 regulatory T cells. TCRdb called the reads again in MiXCR, with one record for every CDR3 protein. The sample lists roughly 68,000 distinct CDR3 sequences; about 60% were seen once. No cognate antigen is known for these TCRs. Sequenced material: cultured T cells, either the whole culture or a sorted T cell fraction (not recorded which). Noted subset: Tr1-enriched cell product generated in vitro against host alloantigens. These receptors came from a human donor in good health.

The chain is built from TRBV7-6 and TRBJ2-2, with D unclear. V lost 4 bases and J 6 bases, leaving 15 bases between the germline ends. The CDR3 loop spans 15 amino acids. From germline, CDR1 is SGHVS and CDR2 FNYEAQ. The CDR3 here is CASSSTPSTPGELFF. The CDR3 DNA reads as TGTGCCAGCAGCTCAACCCCATCTACCCCCGGGGAGCTGTTTTTT.

The V gene is TRBV6-1, the J gene TRBJ1-1; unclear D gene. The V gene lost 0 bases and the J gene lost 12 bases, with 11 bases spanning the gap. This CDR3 comprises 12 residues. Germline values: CDR1 MNHNS, CDR2 SASEGT. In DNA form, the CDR3 reads TGTGCCAGCAGTGAAGCGGGCGATCTGTCTTTCTTT. Translated, it gives CASSEAGDLSFF.

This clonotype was observed many times. This rearrangement joins TRBV4-1 to TRBJ2-2; the D is unclear. Trimming took off 4 bases at V and 6 bases at J, with 9 bases between the two ends. CDR1 and CDR2 from the germline V gene are MGHRA and YSYEKL. The CDR3 extends over 13 amino acids. Written as DNA, the CDR3 is TGCGCCAGCAGCCTTATGACTTCCGGGGAGCTGTTTTTT. This translates into CASSLMTSGELFF.

The chain uses TRBV7-8 and TRBJ2-1; D may be TRBD1 or TRBD2 (5 bases each). Germline assignment: CDR1 SGHVS and CDR2 FQNEAQ. Trimming removed 1 base at V and 16 bases at J, with 26 bases between. This CDR3 is 16 amino acids long. The DNA of the CDR3 is TGTGCCAGCAGCTTAGTGGGCACGGGGCACCTATACCCCCCCTTCTTC. It encodes CASSLVGTGHLYPPFF.

The chain combines TRBV3-1 with TRBJ1-1; D is unclear. Trimming left V 0 bases short and J 0 bases short, with 5 bases between. Germline loops: CDR1 LGHDT, CDR2 YNNKEL (reference sequence). The CDR3 loop spans 14 amino acids. CDR3 amino acids: CASSQDLVNTEAFF. Here the CDR3 DNA reads TGTGCCAGCAGCCAAGATTTAGTGAACACTGAAGCTTTCTTT.